This T cell receptor (beta chain) was retrieved from a study of monozygotic twins with inflammatory bowel disease. For this clonotype: Its antigen is currently unknown.

General study points: Variability in patient repertoires may have come partly from differing immunosuppressive treatments. Compared with healthy co-twins, IBD patients showed reduced TCRbeta repertoire diversity by inverse Simpson. The data gave no support to a single strong IBD-associated signal or clonotype.

Through template switching, UMIs that included a 6-nucleotide sample barcode were added. TCRdb reprocessed the 5' RACE reads and keeps a single row for each CDR3 protein, giving no DNA. Its table lists a few hundred thousand distinct CDR3 sequences. The CDR3 runs to 15 residues. Germline V CDR1 and CDR2: MDHEN, SYDVKM. This sequence originates from a human donor with ulcerative colitis or Crohn's disease, or a healthy co-twin of an affected twin (not recorded which). Sequenced sample: blood. The chain is built from TRBV28 and TRBJ1-5; the TCRdb D gene call, TRBD1, has no DNA to confirm it. The CDR3 spells CASSSETGPRSPQHF.